The 22 T cell receptor beta chains below were found in one sample sequenced in a study of T cell responses to AZD1222 COVID-19 vaccine. Sequencing was performed with immunoSEQ multiplex PCR; in TCRdb, only in-frame clones are kept and a portion is missing. The sample carries about 47,000 clones, roughly 77% recorded once. The sample in question was peripheral blood, obtained 28 days after the second dose of the MenACWY control vaccine. These receptors all stem from an adult who received the MenACWY meningococcal vaccine as a control.

The chain couples TRBV16 to TRBJ1-5, with D hard to call. The CDR3 covers 13 residues. Trimming took off 4 bases at V and 5 bases at J, with 9 bases between the two ends. Germline CDR1 and CDR2: KGHSY and FQNENV. DNA of the CDR3: TGTGCCAGCAGCCGGGGAATGGATCAGCCCCAGCATTTT. Protein: CASSRGMDQPQHF.

This chain connects TRBV12-3 or TRBV12-4 to TRBJ1-1; unclear D gene. With 6 bases removed from V and 7 bases from J, the gap between germline ends came to 12 bases. CDR3 length equals 12 residues. The CDR3 nucleotides read TGTGCCAGCAGCCCGGGTCTGGGTGAAGCTTTCTTT. It encodes CASSPGLGEAFF.

The chain is built from TRBV27 and TRBJ1-3; the D is unclear. The germline V and J ends were trimmed by 5 bases and 5 bases, with 10 bases remaining between them. CDR1 and CDR2 from the germline V gene are MNHEY and SMNVEV (reference sequence). This CDR3 is built from 13 residues. CDR3: CASSPNWRNTIYF. The CDR3 nucleotides are TGTGCCAGCAGTCCCAATTGGAGAAACACCATATATTTT.

This clone occurred once. The V gene is TRBV19, the J gene TRBJ2-2; 9 positions agree with TRBD2. There are 18 residues in the CDR3. Per the germline V gene, CDR1 is LNHDA and CDR2 is SQIVND (reference sequence). J was trimmed by 4 bases and V by 2 bases; bases with no gene match: 11. The CDR3 DNA sequence: TGTGCCAGTAGTATATTACAGGGGACTAGCAGGCGCACCGGGGAGCTGTTTTTT. Its translation: CASSILQGTSRRTGELFF.

The genes are TRBV19 and TRBJ1-5; D is unresolved. The length of the CDR3 is 16 residues. Looked up from germline, CDR1 is LNHDA and CDR2 is SQIVND (reference sequence). The V end was cut by 8 bases, the J end by 0 bases, with 17 bases between. CDR3 DNA sequence: TGTGCCAGTGAGGGAGGAGGAACGGTTAGCAATCAGCCCCAGCATTTT. This translates into CASEGGGTVSNQPQHF. The variable domain in full, completed from reference TRBV19 and TRBJ1-5, reads DGGITQSPKYLFRKEGQNVTLSCEQNLNHDAMYWYRQDPGQGLRLIYYSQIVNDFQKGDIAEGYSVSREKKESFPLTVTSAQKNPTAFYLCASEGGGTVSNQPQHFGDGTRLSIL.

V usage is TRBV5-4 and J usage is TRBJ1-1; tentatively, D is TRBD1 (6 bases). V lost 4 bases, J lost 5 bases, and 15 bases lay in between. The CDR3 consists of 14 residues. CDR1 is SGHNT, CDR2 YYREEE, per germline (reference sequence). The CDR3 nucleotides are TGTGCCAGCAGCGGCACAGGGCGAAAAACTGAAGCTTTCTTT. Its protein product is CASSGTGRKTEAFF.

J is TRBJ2-1 and V is TRBV2; D is perhaps TRBD1 (6 bases). The CDR3 is made up of 15 amino acids. The germline V gene has CDR1 SNHLY and CDR2 FYNNEI. V was cut by 1 base and J by 4 bases, with 11 bases left in between. As DNA, the CDR3 is TGTGCCAGCAGTGAAGAGGGGGTAGGATACAATGAGCAGTTCTTC. Its protein is CASSEEGVGYNEQFF.

The gene calls are TRBV6-6 and TRBJ1-5; a possible D gene is TRBD1 (5 bases). Germline V gene sequence: CDR1 MNHNY, CDR2 SVGAGI (reference sequence). This CDR3 contains 12 residues. V dropped 8 bases and J dropped 5 bases, with 10 bases sitting between them. This chain's CDR3 is CASGGRDQPQHF. In DNA form, the CDR3 reads TGTGCCAGCGGGGGTCGGGATCAGCCCCAGCATTTT.

In this sample, this clone turned up a few times. The V and J genes are TRBV6-1 and TRBJ2-7; possible D gene TRBD1, 5 bases. CDR3 length: 14 residues. From germline, CDR1 is MNHNS and CDR2 SASEGT. V lost 0 bases and J 2 bases, leaving 8 bases between the germline ends. For the CDR3, the DNA is TGTGCCAGCAGTGAAGCGGCAGGGACCTACGAGCAGTACTTC. Its protein is CASSEAAGTYEQYF.

The chain couples TRBV11-2 to TRBJ1-6; 7 bases map to TRBD1. From germline, CDR1 is SGHAT and CDR2 FQNNGV. V lost 5 bases and J lost 2; bases outside the gene matches: 6. The CDR3 loop spans 16 amino acids. CDR3 in amino acids: CASSPGQPTYNSPLHF. CDR3 DNA: TGTGCCAGCAGCCCGGGACAGCCAACCTATAATTCACCCCTCCACTTT.

This clone occurred a few times. The genes are TRBV5-3 and TRBJ1-5; D is ambiguous. TRBV5-3 counts as an open reading frame of uncertain function. Deletions cut 9 bases from V and 6 bases from J, with 10 bases between. The length of the CDR3 is 11 residues. CDR3 bases: TGTGCCACCAAAAGAAGTCAGCCCCAGCATTTT. It translates to CATKRSQPQHF.

This clone appeared a single time. The rearrangement uses TRBV30 and TRBJ2-3; D is perhaps TRBD2 (5 bases). CDR1 and CDR2 (germline): GTSNPN, SVGIG (reference sequence). CDR3 length: 14 amino acids. Trimming pared 5 bases from V and 1 base from J, leaving 13 bases between. CDR3 sequence reads: CAWSGIGGTDTQYF. The CDR3 DNA is TGTGCCTGGTCCGGTATCGGGGGCACAGATACGCAGTATTTT.

This clone was recorded once. The rearrangement uses TRBV12-5 and TRBJ2-1; 7 nucleotides line up with TRBD1. This CDR3 spans 15 amino acids. Trimming cost V 1 base and J 0 bases; bases outside gene matches: 0. Germline V gene sequence: CDR1 LGHNT, CDR2 FRNRAP. DNA for the CDR3: TGTGCTAGTGGTTTGGGGACAGGCTCCTACAATGAGCAGTTCTTC. Amino acids: CASGLGTGSYNEQFF.

The chain combines TRBV30 with TRBJ2-3; perhaps TRBD2 as D (5 bases). This CDR3 spans 15 amino acids. Per the germline V gene, CDR1 is GTSNPN and CDR2 is SVGIG (reference sequence). The ends were cut back, 0 bases at V and 2 bases at J, with 12 bases in the middle. CDR3 coding DNA: TGTGCCTGGAGTGTACTAGACTCTTTCACAGATACGCAGTATTTT. Translation gives CAWSVLDSFTDTQYF.

This clone was seen a few times. V gene TRBV6-5 combines with J gene TRBJ1-6; D perhaps matches TRBD1 (5 bases). The CDR3 extends over 15 amino acids. CDR1 MNHEY and CDR2 SVGAGI come from the germline V gene. The germline V and J ends were trimmed by 6 bases and 11 bases, with 20 bases remaining between them. The CDR3 sequence: CASRRDGGPLTPLHF. The DNA of the CDR3 is TGTGCCAGCAGGAGGGACGGCGGGCCGCTTACACCCCTCCACTTT.

This clone was counted a single time. The V gene is TRBV10-3, the J gene TRBJ2-5, with 14 bases that match TRBD2. This CDR3 region has 16 residues. Trimming took 11 bases from V and 2 from J; bases not matched to a gene: 10. CDR1 is ENHRY, CDR2 SYGVKD, per germline. The DNA of the CDR3 is TGTGCCCCCGGACTAGCGGGAGGCTCAACTCAAGAGACCCAGTACTTC. The encoded protein is CAPGLAGGSTQETQYF.

This clone was observed once. The chain uses TRBV5-1 and TRBJ2-1, with a tentative D call TRBD2 (5 bases). Germline V gene sequence: CDR1 SGHRS, CDR2 YFSETQ. This CDR3 contains 14 residues. V lost 2 bases, J lost 7 bases, and 13 bases lay in between. CDR3 sequence reads: CASSLGNGVNEQFF. DNA of the CDR3: TGCGCCAGCAGCTTAGGGAACGGGGTGAATGAGCAGTTCTTC. Using reference TRBV5-1 and TRBJ2-1 for the parts outside the CDR3, the full variable domain is KAGVTQTPRYLIKTRGQQVTLSCSPISGHRSVSWYQQTPGQGLQFLFEYFSETQRNKGNFPGRFSGRQFSNSRSEMNVSTLELGDSALYLCASSLGNGVNEQFFGPGTRLTVL.

The V call is TRBV10-2, the J call TRBJ1-1; D gene ambiguous. In germline, CDR1 is WSHSY, CDR2 SAAADI. The CDR3 has 14 residues. V lost 6 bases and J 3 bases, leaving 14 bases between the germline ends. The CDR3 loop is CASRTHPVYTEAFF. As DNA, the CDR3 is TGCGCCAGCAGAACCCATCCGGTCTACACTGAAGCTTTCTTT.

The chain is built from TRBV7-8 and TRBJ1-1; no reliable D call. Per germline, CDR1 SGHVS and CDR2 FQNEAQ. The CDR3 contains 14 residues. V dropped 1 base and J dropped 0 bases, with 6 bases sitting between them. The CDR3 DNA reads as TGTGCCAGCAGCTTAGGGGCGGTGAACACTGAAGCTTTCTTT. Its protein is CASSLGAVNTEAFF.

This clone is medium-sized in the sample. The chain links TRBV6-1 to TRBJ1-5; the D is unclear. Between the trimmed V and J ends, which lost 3 bases and 4 bases, there was a span of 10 bases. This CDR3 is 14 amino acids long. Germline CDR1 reads MNHNS; CDR2 reads SASEGT. The CDR3 sequence: CASSDRPRNQPQHF. The CDR3 nucleotides are TGTGCCAGCAGTGACAGGCCGAGGAATCAGCCCCAGCATTTT.

This CDR3 is CASSPAIDTDTQYF. The CDR3 bases are TGTGCCAGCAGCCCGGCGATCGACACAGATACGCAGTATTTT. This chain links TRBV4-2 with TRBJ2-3; D is uncertain. The CDR3 length is 14 residues. The germline V gene encodes CDR1 LGHNA and CDR2 YNFKEQ. V lost 4 bases to trimming and J lost 2 bases, with 10 bases between them.

The CDR3 region is CASSLRGRGFGANVLTF. The CDR3 DNA reads TGTGCCAGCAGTCTCCGGGGCAGGGGGTTTGGGGCCAACGTCCTGACTTTC. V gene TRBV27 combines with J gene TRBJ2-6; 7 bases align to TRBD1. V lost 5 bases, J lost 3 bases, and 10 bases stayed unmatched. The CDR3 runs to 17 residues. Germline CDR1 is MNHEY and CDR2 is SMNVEV (reference sequence).